This T cell receptor (beta chain) originates from a study of blood T cell repertoires in COVID-19. Study-wide context: Nucleic acid was either cDNA or gDNA, and it came from T cells, B-cell-depleted T cells, or PBMCs.

Allocation to cohorts depended on clinical history reported by the participants. Either two negative PCRs, clearance, or symptom resolution qualified Cohort 3 donors as recovered. Sequencing used immunoSEQ multiplex PCR; TCRdb keeps in-frame clones, though not all of them. Of around 280,000 clones in the sample, approximately 90% were seen once. The CDR3 loop spans 16 amino acids. Germline V gives CDR1 SGHVS, CDR2 FQNEAQ. J gave up 3 bases and V 5 bases, and 10 bases lay outside the gene matches. The rearrangement joins TRBV7-8 to TRBJ1-5, with 7 bases identical to TRBD1. The receptor was isolated from a woman in her forties who had recovered from COVID-19. Input material: PBMCs or T cells enriched from blood (not recorded which). The CDR3 DNA follows: TGTGCCAGCAGCGTTGCAGGGACAGCGGCCAATCAGCCCCAGCATTTT. Its protein product is CASSVAGTAANQPQHF.